Listed here are 29 T cell receptor beta chains from one sample, sequenced in a study of cytomegalovirus exposure and HLA in healthy donors. Both 60 Vbeta primers and 13 Jbeta primers went into the PCR. Assay: immunoSEQ multiplex PCR; the TCRdb copy retains only in-frame clones and omits some. The sample records some 170,000 clones, 82% being singletons. Sequencing used PBMCs. The receptors originated from a girl aged 10 to 17 in good health and CMV-seropositive.

CDR3 bases: TGTGCCTGGAGTTCCTTATCCTACGAGCAGTACTTC. Its translation: CAWSSLSYEQYF. This rearrangement joins TRBV30 to TRBJ2-7; D ambiguous. The V gene lost 2 bases and the J gene lost 1 base, with 6 bases spanning the gap. CDR3 length: 12 amino acids. CDR1 GTSNPN and CDR2 SVGIG come from the germline V gene (reference sequence).

In its sample, this clone was seen a few times. The chain recombines TRBV4-3 with TRBJ2-1, with D possibly matching TRBD1 (6 bases). V lost 4 bases and J 0 bases, leaving 10 bases between the germline ends. The germline gives CDR1 LGHNA, CDR2 YSLEER. The CDR3 totals 15 residues. The CDR3 here is CASSPQGTSYNEQFF. CDR3 sequence (DNA): TGCGCCAGCAGCCCCCAGGGGACCTCCTACAATGAGCAGTTCTTC.

This rearrangement joins TRBV23-1 to TRBJ1-5, with D possibly being TRBD1 (5 bases). TRBV23-1 is an ORF, and what it does is uncertain. The CDR3 is 12 amino acids. Trimming took off 8 bases at V and 6 bases at J, with 11 bases between the two ends. CDR3 residues: CASAGETQPQHF. The CDR3 DNA reads as TGCGCCAGCGCGGGGGAAACTCAGCCCCAGCATTTT.

This chain uses TRBV30 with TRBJ1-5; D gene uncertain. This CDR3 comprises 16 residues. Trimming left V 1 base short and J 1 base short, with 14 bases between. The germline V gene has CDR1 GTSNPN and CDR2 SVGIG (reference sequence). The CDR3 DNA reads TGTGCCTGGAGTGCTCCTAGAGGTCTGAGCAATCAGCCCCAGCATTTT. Translated, it gives CAWSAPRGLSNQPQHF.

J is TRBJ1-1 and V is TRBV7-9; D uncertain. Germline CDR1 and CDR2: SEHNR and FQNEAQ (reference sequence). This CDR3 comprises 14 residues. Trimming removed 1 base at V and 1 base at J, with 7 bases between. The CDR3 DNA reads as TGTGCCAGCAGCTTAGGGCAAACGAACACTGAAGCTTTCTTT. Protein: CASSLGQTNTEAFF.

The V call is TRBV9, the J call TRBJ1-1; D is uncertain. CDR1 SGDLS and CDR2 YYNGEE come from the germline V gene. The CDR3 totals 13 residues. Between the trimmed V and J ends, which lost 0 bases and 3 bases, there was a span of 6 bases. CDR3 loop: CASSVDSYTEAFF. The CDR3 region has the DNA TGTGCCAGCAGCGTAGACAGCTACACTGAAGCTTTCTTT.

The chain combines TRBV27 with TRBJ2-2; weak D call: TRBD2 (5 bases). The CDR3 has 15 amino acids. The V end lost 4 bases, the J end lost 1 base, and 10 bases lay between the germline ends. CDR1 and CDR2 from the germline V gene are MNHEY and SMNVEV (reference sequence). The CDR3 DNA follows: TGTGCCAGCAGTTCCTGGACTGAGAACACCGGGGAGCTGTTTTTT. Translating it yields CASSSWTENTGELFF.

The chain uses TRBV2 and TRBJ2-1; D gene unclear. The V end was cut by 10 bases, the J end by 4 bases, with 5 bases between. CDR1 and CDR2 from the germline V gene are SNHLY and FYNNEI. The CDR3 sequence is 10 residues long. This chain's CDR3 is CATYYNEQFF. In DNA, the CDR3 is TGTGCCACCTATTACAATGAGCAGTTCTTC.

The chain employs TRBV11-2 and TRBJ1-1; 8 nucleotides agree with TRBD1. V shed 5 bases and J 6 bases; nucleotides not matched to a gene: 23. The CDR3 is made up of 19 amino acids. The germline CDR1 and CDR2 sequences are SGHAT and FQNNGV. CDR3 in DNA: TGTGCCAGCAGCCCCGGGACAGGAATACACGGGTCGGAGCTCTCTGAAGCTTTCTTT. Translation: CASSPGTGIHGSELSEAFF.

This clone appeared a few times. The chain combines TRBV7-3 with TRBJ2-1; no firm D call. Germline values: CDR1 SGHTA, CDR2 FQGTGA. CDR3 size: 13 residues. V was clipped by 1 base and J by 7 bases, with 8 bases between them. DNA for the CDR3: TGTGCCAGCAGCTTAAGCGGTGAAAATGAGCAGTTCTTC. It yields the protein CASSLSGENEQFF.

This clone was observed a few times. This chain joins TRBV5-6 and TRBJ2-7, with D possibly being TRBD1 (6 bases). CDR1 SGHDT and CDR2 YYEEEE come from the germline V gene. The CDR3 has 12 amino acids. V was clipped by 3 bases and J by 2 bases, with 6 bases between them. DNA for the CDR3: TGTGCCAGCAGCTGGGACACCTACGAGCAGTACTTC. Translating it yields CASSWDTYEQYF. The full variable domain, rest sourced from reference TRBV5-6 and TRBJ2-7, is DAGVTQSPTHLIKTRGQQVTLRCSPKSGHDTVSWYQQALGQGPQFIFQYYEEEERQRGNFPDRFSGHQFPNYSSELNVNALLLGDSALYLCASSWDTYEQYFGPGTRLTVT.

The V gene is TRBV18, the J gene TRBJ2-7; 7 bases line up with TRBD1. This CDR3 is built from 14 residues. V trimming: 3 bases; J trimming: 4 bases; junction bases outside the gene matches: 6. Per germline, CDR1 KGHSH and CDR2 LQKENI. The CDR3 protein is CASSPGQGEYEQYF. Written as DNA, the CDR3 is TGTGCCAGCTCACCGGGCCAGGGGGAATACGAGCAGTACTTC.

The V and J genes are TRBV6-5 and TRBJ2-2, with 10 nucleotides matching TRBD2. Per the germline V gene, CDR1 is MNHEY and CDR2 is SVGAGI. The CDR3 extends over 16 amino acids. Losses at the gene ends were 1 base for V and 1 base for J; bases not matched to a gene: 0. This chain's CDR3 is CASSYWTSGNTGELFF. For the CDR3, the DNA is TGTGCCAGCAGTTACTGGACTAGCGGGAACACCGGGGAGCTGTTTTTT.

V usage is TRBV5-8 and J usage is TRBJ2-5, with D possibly being TRBD1 (6 bases). Trimming shortened V by 9 bases and J by 0 bases, and 12 bases separated the two germline ends. The germline CDR1 and CDR2 sequences are SGHTS and YDEGEE. CDR3 size: 13 residues. CDR3 protein: CATRTAYQETQYF. The CDR3 DNA is TGTGCCACTCGGACAGCGTACCAAGAGACCCAGTACTTC.

The rearrangement uses TRBV9 and TRBJ1-2; maybe TRBD1 (6 bases). Trimming left V 3 bases short and J 4 bases short, with 10 bases between. Looked up from germline, CDR1 is SGDLS and CDR2 is YYNGEE. This CDR3 region has 13 residues. The CDR3 loop reads CASSATGTYGYTF. The CDR3 DNA is TGTGCCAGCAGCGCAACAGGGACCTATGGCTACACCTTC.

V gene TRBV9 combines with J gene TRBJ2-1; 8 bases are a match to TRBD1. Germline lookup yields CDR1 SGDLS and CDR2 YYNGEE. After removal of 0 bases from V and 5 bases from J, the junction contained 7 bases not matched to a gene. CDR3 length equals 16 residues. The CDR3, as DNA: TGTGCCAGCAGCGTAGCCCAGGGGGCTGATGACAATGAGCAGTTCTTC. It specifies CASSVAQGADDNEQFF. Filled out from reference TRBV9 and TRBJ2-1, the complete variable domain reads DSGVTQTPKHLITATGQRVTLRCSPRSGDLSVYWYQQSLDQGLQFLIQYYNGEERAKGNILERFSAQQFPDLHSELNLSSLELGDSALYFCASSVAQGADDNEQFFGPGTRLTVL.

The CDR3 reads CASSQTGKGNEKLFF. The CDR3 DNA follows: TGTGCCAGCAGCCAGACAGGGAAGGGTAATGAAAAACTGTTTTTT. The J gene is TRBJ1-4, the V gene TRBV6-4, with TRBD1 identical over 7 bases. The CDR3 consists of 15 residues. After removal of 6 bases from V and 4 bases from J, the junction contained 8 bases not matched to a gene. The germline gives CDR1 MRHNA, CDR2 SNTAGT.

This chain connects TRBV30 to TRBJ1-1; D remains ambiguous. This CDR3 has 15 amino acids. The V end was cut by 2 bases, the J end by 5 bases, with 18 bases between. CDR1 and CDR2 (germline): GTSNPN, SVGIG (reference sequence). CDR3 residues: CAWSPPGGTGTEAFF. CDR3 coding DNA: TGTGCCTGGAGTCCGCCGGGAGGCACGGGGACTGAAGCTTTCTTT. The whole variable domain, filled in from reference TRBV30 and TRBJ1-1, reads SQTIHQWPATLVQPVGSPLSLECTVEGTSNPNLYWYRQAAGRGLQLLFYSVGIGQISSEVPQNLSASRPQDRQFILSSKKLLLSDSGFYLCAWSPPGGTGTEAFFGQGTRLTVV.

The rearrangement uses TRBV6-5 and TRBJ2-7; a weak D match, TRBD1 (5 bases). The CDR3 runs to 14 residues. Germline CDR1 and CDR2: MNHEY and SVGAGI. V lost 6 bases and J lost 4, with 16 bases in between. CDR3 loop: CASRPDSATYEQYF. CDR3 nucleotides: TGTGCCAGCAGACCCGACAGTGCTACTTACGAGCAGTACTTC.

The chain recombines TRBV5-1 with TRBJ2-7; TRBD1 matches at 7 bases. This CDR3 is 11 amino acids long. Germline trimming cut 4 bases from V and 9 bases from J; bases unmatched to any gene: 4. The V gene's germline CDR1 is SGHRS and CDR2 YFSETQ. CDR3 sequence: CASSPGQTQYF. The CDR3 coding sequence is TGCGCCAGCAGCCCGGGACAGACGCAGTACTTC.

The V call is TRBV28, the J call TRBJ1-2, with D perhaps matching TRBD1 (5 bases). This CDR3 contains 17 residues. Looked up from germline, CDR1 is MDHEN and CDR2 is SYDVKM. Trimming pared 4 bases from V and 0 bases from J, leaving 18 bases between. The DNA of the CDR3 is TGTGCCAGCAGTTCTCCCTGGACCGACAGAGCTAACTATGGCTACACCTTC. Amino acids: CASSSPWTDRANYGYTF.

This chain's CDR3 is CASSLELAGVKQFF. The DNA for the CDR3 is TGCGCCAGCAGCTTGGAGCTAGCGGGGGTAAAGCAGTTCTTC. This chain uses TRBV5-1 with TRBJ2-1, with 10 bases lining up with TRBD2. Germline trimming cut 0 bases from V and 11 bases from J; bases unmatched to any gene: 5. The CDR3 is 14 residues long. The germline gives CDR1 SGHRS, CDR2 YFSETQ.

The chain carries TRBV6-5 and TRBJ2-3; D uncertain. Germline-derived CDR1 and CDR2 are MNHEY and SVGAGI. The CDR3 consists of 13 residues. V lost 4 bases to trimming and J lost 5 bases, with 10 bases between them. CDR3 DNA: TGTGCCAGCAGTTTCGGTCCCCGAGATACGCAGTATTTT. Translation gives CASSFGPRDTQYF.

J is TRBJ1-4 and V is TRBV2, with TRBD1 matching over 10 bases. Germline V gene sequence: CDR1 SNHLY, CDR2 FYNNEI. Unmatched junction bases numbered 13, after V lost 5 bases and J lost 7 bases. The CDR3 runs to 17 residues. The CDR3 region is CASSFDRGPLAGEKLFF. The CDR3 DNA is TGTGCCAGCAGTTTCGACAGGGGGCCCCTTGCGGGTGAAAAACTGTTTTTT.

V usage is TRBV7-9 and J usage is TRBJ2-1; 13 bases are a match to TRBD2. This CDR3 spans 17 amino acids. Per the germline V gene, CDR1 is SEHNR and CDR2 is FQNEAQ (reference sequence). V was pared by 5 bases and J by 5 bases, with 9 bases of the junction left unmatched. This CDR3 is CASSRLPGTSGDNEQFF. CDR3 bases: TGTGCCAGCAGCCGGCTACCAGGGACTAGCGGGGACAATGAGCAGTTCTTC.

The chain recombines TRBV25-1 with TRBJ2-3, with D possibly being TRBD2 (5 bases). V was shortened by 8 bases and J by 0 bases, with 12 bases between the two germline ends. Germline CDR1 reads MGHDK; CDR2 reads SYGVNS. This CDR3 contains 14 residues. This CDR3 reads CASHHGGSTDTQYF. The CDR3 region has the DNA TGTGCCAGCCATCATGGCGGGAGCACAGATACGCAGTATTTT.

The gene calls are TRBV28 and TRBJ2-4, with 10 bases matching TRBD1. Germline CDR1 and CDR2: MDHEN and SYDVKM. With V trimmed by 6 bases and J by 1 base, 15 bases remained unmatched. The CDR3 is 19 residues long. CDR3 nucleotides: TGTGCCAGCAGACATCCGGGACAGGGGATCGCACTTGCCAAAAACATTCAGTACTTC. The encoded protein is CASRHPGQGIALAKNIQYF.

This clone was picked up a small number of times. The chain recombines TRBV11-2 with TRBJ1-1, with 7 bases lining up with TRBD1. Germline V gene lookup returns CDR1 SGHAT and CDR2 FQNNGV. V was clipped by 5 bases and J by 1 base; unmatched bases: 4. CDR3 length: 14 amino acids. CDR3 region: CASSTTGWNTEAFF. CDR3 DNA sequence: TGTGCCAGCAGCACGACAGGGTGGAACACTGAAGCTTTCTTT.

Comment on this clone: The junction shows a germline mismatch at one end, possibly a read error. The V and J genes are TRBV5-1 and TRBJ2-7, with 9 bases aligning to TRBD1. Germline-derived CDR1 and CDR2 are SGHRS and YFSETQ. The CDR3 totals 23 residues. DNA of the CDR3: TGCGCCAGCATCACTCAACAAAGCTGTAACATTGTGGGGACAGGGTATCCCTCCCACGAGCAGTACTTC. It encodes CASITQQSCNIVGTGYPSHEQYF. The whole variable domain, remainder taken from reference TRBV5-1 and TRBJ2-7, is KAGVTQTPRYLIKTRGQQVTLSCSPISGHRSVSWYQQTPGQGLQFLFEYFSETQRNKGNFPGRFSGRQFSNSRSEMNVSTLELGDSALYLCASITQQSCNIVGTGYPSHEQYFGPGTRLTVT.